The 8 T cell receptor beta chains in this list originate from one sample, sequenced in a study of T-cell reconstitution after alpha-beta-depleted transplantation in children. Preparation of the TCRbeta library was carried out with unique molecular identifiers. One entry per CDR3 protein results from TCRdb running MiXCR on the PCR reads. This sample carries 780,000 or so distinct CDR3 sequences, 16% of them seen once, and the ten largest clones take around 5.3%. This specimen consisted of PBMCs, mostly from graft donor cells, obtained 360 days after TCRalphabeta/CD19-depleted stem cell transplant. These receptor sequences come from a male patient between 10 and 17 years old who had a stem cell transplant for acute lymphoblastic leukemia, so the T cells may come from the graft donor.

The table lists this clonotype with many counts. The V and J genes are TRBV29-1 and TRBJ1-3, with 7 bases matching TRBD1. The J segment lost 4 bases and the V segment lost 6 bases, leaving 12 bases of the junction unmatched. The germline V gene has CDR1 SQVTM and CDR2 ANQGSEA. The length of the CDR3 is 15 residues. This chain's CDR3 is CSVHFTGVSGNTIYF. DNA for the CDR3: TGCAGCGTCCATTTTACAGGGGTTTCGGGAAACACCATATATTTT.

Ten or more counts support this clonotype. V usage is TRBV29-1 and J usage is TRBJ2-7, with D unclear. Germline CDR1 SQVTM, CDR2 ANQGSEA. There are 14 residues in the CDR3. V shed 4 bases and J shed 6 bases, with 19 bases lying between them. CDR3 sequence reads: CSVAEDASPGEQYF. The CDR3 nucleotides read TGCAGCGTTGCCGAGGACGCGTCCCCGGGCGAGCAGTACTTC.

In this sample, this clonotype turned up a few times. This chain joins TRBV5-1 and TRBJ2-5, with TRBD1 matching 9 bases. Germline V gene sequence: CDR1 SGHRS, CDR2 YFSETQ. This CDR3 contains 15 residues. After removal of 2 bases from V and 4 bases from J, the junction contained 6 bases not matched to a gene. Written as DNA, the CDR3 is TGCGCCAGCAGCTTACCGTCGACAGGGGGAGAGACCCAGTACTTC. Its protein is CASSLPSTGGETQYF.

The rearrangement links TRBV20-1 to TRBJ1-4, with 8 bases aligning to TRBD1. The CDR3 covers 13 residues. Germline-derived CDR1 and CDR2 are DFQATT and SNEGSKA (reference sequence). With 6 bases clipped from V and 7 bases from J, the junction kept 7 bases outside the gene matches. The CDR3 nucleotides read TGCAGTGCCGTAACAGGGGGTACTGAAAAACTGTTTTTT. The encoded protein is CSAVTGGTEKLFF.

The J gene is TRBJ2-1, the V gene TRBV21-1; TRBD2 is the table's D call and was not checked against the DNA. TRBV21-1 is classified as a pseudogene. This CDR3 region has 19 residues. CDR3 sequence: CASSKTRKKAREGQNEQFF. The CDR3 nucleotides read TGTGCCAGCAGCAAAACCCGGAAGAAAGCGCGGGAGGGCCAGAATGAGCAGTTCTTC.

V usage is TRBV7-6 and J usage is TRBJ2-5; a weak D match, TRBD2 (5 bases). Germline CDR1 is SGHVS and CDR2 is FNYEAQ. The CDR3 totals 17 residues. V lost 3 bases and J lost 1, with 18 bases in between. CDR3 residues: CASSFTRESPFQETQYF. The CDR3 DNA reads TGTGCCAGCAGCTTTACCCGGGAAAGCCCCTTCCAAGAGACCCAGTACTTC.

J is TRBJ2-7 and V is TRBV27, with D possibly being TRBD1 (6 bases). CDR1 and CDR2 from the germline V gene are MNHEY and SMNVEV (reference sequence). Trimming cost V 8 bases and J 1 base, with 27 bases left between them. The CDR3 loop spans 18 amino acids. CDR3 coding DNA: TGTGCCAGCCAGGGGTTAGCGCATCCCGGGGTTGATTCCTACGAGCAGTACTTC. This translates into CASQGLAHPGVDSYEQYF.

This clonotype was found many times. The V gene is TRBV7-6, the J gene TRBJ2-3; D possibly corresponds to TRBD2 (6 bases). This CDR3 region has 16 residues. The germline gives CDR1 SGHVS, CDR2 FNYEAQ. V was shortened by 5 bases and J by 4 bases, with 19 bases between the two germline ends. CDR3 protein: CASSQSRGWGADTQYF. DNA for the CDR3: TGTGCCAGCAGCCAGAGTAGAGGGTGGGGGGCAGATACGCAGTATTTT.